The 6 T cell receptor beta chains below were found in one sample sequenced in a study of cytomegalovirus exposure and HLA in healthy donors. Amplification used 60 Vbeta primers and 13 Jbeta primers. Libraries were prepared by immunoSEQ multiplex PCR; TCRdb keeps only in-frame clonotypes and omits some of them. The sample yields 120,000 to 150,000 clones, 73% seen once. Sequencing used PBMCs. All receptors derive from a woman between 40 and 55 years old in good health and CMV-seronegative.

The gene calls are TRBV10-3 and TRBJ1-2; 9 nucleotides match TRBD1. With 9 bases clipped from V and 4 bases from J, the junction kept 6 bases outside the gene matches. This CDR3 has 13 amino acids. Germline V CDR1 and CDR2: ENHRY, SYGVKD. CDR3 in DNA: TGTGCCATTACTGCGACAGGGGGCTATGGCTACACCTTC. Its protein is CAITATGGYGYTF.

The chain is built from TRBV5-1 and TRBJ2-1, with TRBD2 identical over 9 bases. V lost 0 bases to trimming and J lost 9 bases; unmatched junction nucleotides: 4. CDR3 length equals 14 residues. Germline CDR1 is SGHRS and CDR2 is YFSETQ. This CDR3 reads CASSLASGVIEQFF. CDR3 nucleotide sequence: TGCGCCAGCAGCTTGGCTAGCGGGGTAATTGAGCAGTTCTTC. The full variable domain, its missing parts supplied by reference TRBV5-1 and TRBJ2-1, is KAGVTQTPRYLIKTRGQQVTLSCSPISGHRSVSWYQQTPGQGLQFLFEYFSETQRNKGNFPGRFSGRQFSNSRSEMNVSTLELGDSALYLCASSLASGVIEQFFGPGTRLTVL.

The V gene is TRBV5-1, the J gene TRBJ1-2; possibly TRBD1 for D (6 bases). Deletions cut 3 bases from V and 0 bases from J, with 21 bases between. Germline-derived CDR1 and CDR2 are SGHRS and YFSETQ. The CDR3 contains 18 residues. CDR3 coding DNA: TGCGCCAGCAGCTCGGGGCTAAACCGGGACACAGCTAACTATGGCTACACCTTC. This codes for CASSSGLNRDTANYGYTF.

This sequence joins TRBV19 and TRBJ1-2, with unresolved D. Trimming shortened V by 5 bases and J by 0 bases, and 10 bases separated the two germline ends. CDR1 is LNHDA and CDR2 is SQIVND in the germline V gene (reference sequence). This CDR3 spans 14 amino acids. The CDR3 DNA reads as TGTGCCAGTAGTGCTCAGCGAACTAACTATGGCTACACCTTC. It codes for CASSAQRTNYGYTF. The full variable domain, with the rest looked up from reference TRBV19 and TRBJ1-2, is DGGITQSPKYLFRKEGQNVTLSCEQNLNHDAMYWYRQDPGQGLRLIYYSQIVNDFQKGDIAEGYSVSREKKESFPLTVTSAQKNPTAFYLCASSAQRTNYGYTFGSGTRLTVV.

The CDR3, as DNA: TGTGCCAGCAGTCACAGGGGAAACTCCTACAATGAGCAGTTCTTC. Protein sequence: CASSHRGNSYNEQFF. The genes are TRBV27 and TRBJ2-1; TRBD1 matches at 7 bases. Losses at the gene ends were 5 bases for V and 0 bases for J; bases not matched to a gene: 4. The CDR3 totals 15 residues. The V gene's germline CDR1 is MNHEY and CDR2 SMNVEV (reference sequence).

The rearrangement links TRBV5-5 to TRBJ2-7; 9 bases agree with TRBD1. The CDR3 length is 16 residues. The V and J ends lost 1 base and 3 bases, in that order; junction bases with no gene match: 8. From germline, CDR1 is SGHKS and CDR2 YYEKEE (reference sequence). The chain's CDR3 is CASSLRTGQGGYEQYV. The CDR3 DNA follows: TGTGCCAGCAGCTTGCGTACGGGACAGGGTGGCTACGAGCAGTACGTC.